What follows are 20 T cell receptor beta chains derived from one specimen sequenced in a study of T cells in Graves' hyperthyroidism and ophthalmopathy. What was amplified from RNA transcripts were TCR beta CDR3 regions. First-round RT-PCR with HTBI primers amplified the TCR CDR3 region. TCRdb reprocessed the multiplex PCR reads with MiXCR, giving one entry per CDR3 protein. In the table there are a few hundred thousand distinct CDR3 sequences, 20% to 25% of which are singletons. Sequencing was performed on blood. These receptors were taken from a man between 50 and 59 years old with Graves' hyperthyroidism.

The table lists this clonotype with a few counts. The rearrangement links TRBV6-1 to TRBJ2-7; D is perhaps TRBD1 (6 bases). Trimming removed 6 bases from V and 3 bases from J, with 21 bases in between. Germline CDR1 MNHNS, CDR2 SASEGT. There are 16 residues in the CDR3. In nucleotides, the CDR3 is TGTGCCAGCAGCCAGGGCACACCTACAGGGATCTACGAGCAGTACTTC. This codes for CASSQGTPTGIYEQYF.

The chain combines TRBV5-1 with TRBJ2-7; a weak D match, TRBD2 (6 bases). The CDR3 extends over 14 amino acids. Trimming took off 0 bases at V and 4 bases at J, with 11 bases between the two ends. The germline gives CDR1 SGHRS, CDR2 YFSETQ. The CDR3 reads CASSLAGDAYEQYF. CDR3 DNA sequence: TGCGCCAGCAGCTTGGCGGGGGATGCGTACGAGCAGTACTTC.

This chain uses TRBV15 with TRBJ1-4; no clear D. Per germline, CDR1 LNHNV and CDR2 YYDKDF (reference sequence). Trimming shortened V by 5 bases and J by 5 bases, and 12 bases separated the two germline ends. The CDR3 covers 14 residues. The CDR3 region is CATSPRAGNEKLFF. The CDR3 DNA follows: TGTGCCACCAGCCCCCGAGCTGGGAATGAAAAACTGTTTTTT.

The chain is built from TRBV4-2 and TRBJ2-3; 7 bases agree with TRBD2. This CDR3 spans 17 amino acids. Germline V gives CDR1 LGHNA, CDR2 YNFKEQ. The V segment lost 2 bases and the J segment 5 bases; nucleotides outside the gene matches: 13. CDR3 region: CASSQLFLREILDTQYF. Written as DNA, the CDR3 is TGTGCCAGCAGCCAATTATTCTTGCGGGAGATCTTAGATACGCAGTATTTT.

This clonotype was detected a few times. The gene calls are TRBV10-1 and TRBJ2-3, with 8 bases fitting TRBD2. Germline-derived CDR1 and CDR2 are WNHNN and SYGVQD (reference sequence). With 5 bases clipped from V and 4 bases from J, the junction kept 5 bases outside the gene matches. This CDR3 is built from 14 residues. This CDR3 is CASSKGLGADTQYF. CDR3 nucleotides: TGCGCCAGCAGTAAGGGACTAGGGGCAGATACGCAGTATTTT.

The chain employs TRBV25-1 and TRBJ2-1; 7 nucleotides align to TRBD2. The V gene's germline CDR1 is MGHDK and CDR2 SYGVNS. The length of the CDR3 is 16 residues. With V trimmed by 3 bases and J by 3 bases, 8 bases remained unmatched. CDR3 nucleotide sequence: TGTGCCAGCAGTGACGAAGGAACTAGCGACTACAATGAGCAGTTCTTC. Protein: CASSDEGTSDYNEQFF.

The rearrangement uses TRBV7-2 and TRBJ2-1; 8 bases map to TRBD2. The CDR3 has 15 amino acids. J gave up 8 bases and V 3 bases, and 9 bases lay outside the gene matches. Per germline, CDR1 SGHTA and CDR2 FQGNSA. CDR3 sequence reads: CASSLGAGGIDEQFF. In DNA form, the CDR3 reads TGTGCCAGCAGCTTGGGTGCGGGAGGAATTGATGAGCAGTTCTTC.

This clonotype was seen more than once but under ten times. This sequence joins TRBV6-2 or TRBV6-3 and TRBJ1-5; tentative D call: TRBD1 (6 bases). V was trimmed by 0 bases and J by 7 bases, leaving 13 bases between them. Germline values: CDR1 MNHEY, CDR2 SVGEGT. This CDR3 spans 15 amino acids. The CDR3 protein is CASSYSSGAGQPQHF. The CDR3 nucleotides read TGTGCCAGCAGTTACTCGTCGGGGGCAGGACAGCCCCAGCATTTT.

This clonotype was seen only a few times. The V and J genes are TRBV27 and TRBJ2-1; 7 bases line up with TRBD1. The trim removed 4 bases at V and 7 bases at J, leaving 4 bases unmatched. Germline loops: CDR1 MNHEY, CDR2 SMNVEV (reference sequence). The CDR3 has 13 residues. CDR3 region: CASSWTGSNEQFF. CDR3 DNA sequence: TGTGCCAGCAGTTGGACAGGCAGTAATGAGCAGTTCTTC.

The chain recombines TRBV5-6 with TRBJ2-1, with TRBD2 matching 11 bases. The CDR3 covers 16 residues. The germline V gene encodes CDR1 SGHDT and CDR2 YYEEEE. V was clipped by 0 bases and J by 7 bases; unmatched bases: 6. This CDR3 is CASSLGLAGGSNEQFF. CDR3 DNA: TGTGCCAGCAGCTTGGGCCTAGCGGGAGGTTCTAATGAGCAGTTCTTC.

CDR3 bases: TGTGCCAGCAGGACCGGGACAGGGAAACAGCCCCAGCATTTT. Translating gives CASRTGTGKQPQHF. V is TRBV12-3 or TRBV12-4 and J is TRBJ1-5, with TRBD1 matching 9 bases. Losses at the gene ends were 6 bases for V and 7 bases for J; bases not matched to a gene: 7. This CDR3 spans 14 amino acids.

The V call is TRBV6-1, the J call TRBJ2-7; 9 bases match TRBD1. V trimming: 5 bases; J trimming: 2 bases; junction bases outside the gene matches: 7. The CDR3 has 15 amino acids. Germline-derived CDR1 and CDR2 are MNHNS and SASEGT. The CDR3 is CASSFIRDRAYEQYF. As DNA, the CDR3 is TGTGCCAGCAGTTTTATCCGGGACAGGGCCTACGAGCAGTACTTC.

This chain uses TRBV5-1 with TRBJ2-3; possible D gene TRBD2, 5 bases. This CDR3 is 16 amino acids long. V gave up 1 base and J gave up 1 base, with 13 bases separating them. Germline V gene data show CDR1 as SGHRS and CDR2 as YFSETQ. The CDR3 DNA reads as TGCGCCAGCAGCTTGCCCGGGGAGCCCCGCACAGATACGCAGTATTTT. Amino acid sequence: CASSLPGEPRTDTQYF.

This clonotype was seen ten or more times. The V and J genes are TRBV7-2 and TRBJ2-1, with TRBD2 identical over 10 bases. Per germline, CDR1 SGHTA and CDR2 FQGNSA. Losses at the gene ends were 2 bases for V and 6 bases for J; bases not matched to a gene: 10. The CDR3 is 17 residues long. The CDR3 region is CASSLRGSSGRGNEQFF. The CDR3 nucleotides read TGTGCCAGCAGCTTAAGAGGGTCTAGCGGGAGAGGCAATGAGCAGTTCTTC.

This clonotype has only a few counts. The CDR3 spells CASNEYVDRARGYTF. CDR3 sequence (DNA): TGTGCCAGCAACGAATACGTCGACCGCGCCCGTGGCTACACCTTC. The V and J genes are TRBV28 and TRBJ1-2; D is undetermined. CDR1 and CDR2 (germline): MDHEN, SYDVKM. This CDR3 comprises 15 residues. V was shortened by 7 bases and J by 7 bases, with 22 bases between the two germline ends.

This clonotype showed up just a few times. V is TRBV15 and J is TRBJ1-5; tentative D call: TRBD1 (5 bases). The CDR3 covers 16 residues. Germline values: CDR1 LNHNV, CDR2 YYDKDF (reference sequence). V dropped 1 base and J dropped 4 bases, with 14 bases sitting between them. In DNA, the CDR3 is TGTGCCACCAGCAGAGCCAGGGAGGATAGGAATCAGCCCCAGCATTTT. Protein: CATSRAREDRNQPQHF.

The sample holds a few counts of this clonotype. The J gene is TRBJ2-5, the V gene TRBV28; TRBD2 might be the D (5 bases). The CDR3 runs to 13 residues. V lost 7 bases, J lost 5 bases, and 14 bases lay in between. Germline-derived CDR1 and CDR2 are MDHEN and SYDVKM. CDR3 nucleotides: TGTGCCAGCAACCCCGGAGGAGCTGAGACCCAGTACTTC. Its protein product is CASNPGGAETQYF.

This clonotype was seen at least ten times. The V and J genes are TRBV11-2 and TRBJ1-1, with no clear D. CDR1 SGHAT and CDR2 FQNNGV come from the germline V gene. This CDR3 contains 14 residues. Deletions cut 1 base from V and 4 bases from J, with 10 bases between. The CDR3 protein is CASSLVTPSTEAFF. CDR3 DNA: TGTGCCAGCAGCTTAGTCACCCCCAGCACTGAAGCTTTCTTT.

The chain employs TRBV12-5 and TRBJ1-1, with D perhaps TRBD1 (5 bases). The V end was cut by 0 bases, the J end by 6 bases, with 8 bases between. The germline gives CDR1 LGHNT, CDR2 FRNRAP. There are 13 residues in the CDR3. The CDR3: CASGLVRGPEAFF. CDR3 DNA sequence: TGTGCTAGTGGTTTGGTAAGGGGACCTGAAGCTTTCTTT.

J is TRBJ2-3 and V is TRBV6-2 or TRBV6-3; a possible D gene is TRBD2 (5 bases). The CDR3 has 11 residues. Trimming left V 11 bases short and J 4 bases short, with 10 bases between. Per germline, CDR1 MNHEY and CDR2 SVGEGT. CDR3 in DNA: TGTGCCGCAGGCGGGCCAGATACGCAGTATTTT. It encodes CAAGGPDTQYF.